These 9 T cell receptor beta chains came from one sample sequenced in a study of T cells in Graves' hyperthyroidism and ophthalmopathy. TCR beta CDR3 region amplification was performed from RNA transcripts. First-round RT-PCR targeting the TCR CDR3 was performed with the HTBI primer set. TCRdb redid the calling of the multiplex PCR reads with MiXCR, one entry per CDR3 protein. This table holds 450,000 to 700,000 distinct CDR3 sequences, approximately 44% found once. The sample consisted of peripheral blood or thyroid tissue (not recorded which). The receptors come from an adult woman with Graves' disease, either hyperthyroidism or ophthalmopathy (not recorded which).

The chain employs TRBV19 and TRBJ1-5; 7 bases agree with TRBD1. The CDR3 totals 16 residues. The germline CDR1 and CDR2 sequences are LNHDA and SQIVND (reference sequence). V lost 3 bases, J lost 7 bases, and 12 bases stayed unmatched. This chain's CDR3 is CASSIGTDQRGQPQHF. CDR3 DNA sequence: TGTGCCAGTAGTATCGGGACAGATCAGAGGGGCCAGCCCCAGCATTTT.

This clonotype appeared many times. The chain couples TRBV13 to TRBJ2-7; D remains ambiguous. V was shortened by 5 bases and J by 6 bases, with 20 bases between the two germline ends. Germline V gives CDR1 PRHDT, CDR2 FYEKMQ (reference sequence). The CDR3 totals 15 residues. The CDR3 DNA is TGTGCCAGCAGCCACAACTCGGGCCGTTATCGCGAGCAGTACTTC. Translating it yields CASSHNSGRYREQYF.

This clonotype was seen a handful of times. The chain uses TRBV20-1 and TRBJ2-7; 13 nucleotides align to TRBD2. This CDR3 comprises 17 residues. The junction had 12 bases not matched to a gene; V was cut back by 2 bases and J by 5 bases. Germline assignment: CDR1 DFQATT and CDR2 SNEGSKA (reference sequence). The CDR3 region has the DNA TGCAGTGCTAGACCCGGACTAGCGGGAGTTAAAGCCAACGAGCAGTACTTC. This sequence encodes CSARPGLAGVKANEQYF.

This clonotype was detected many times. V gene TRBV2 combines with J gene TRBJ2-5; TRBD1 is a possible D gene (5 bases). The length of the CDR3 is 14 residues. Trimming shortened V by 1 base and J by 5 bases, and 11 bases separated the two germline ends. Per the germline V gene, CDR1 is SNHLY and CDR2 is FYNNEI. The DNA for the CDR3 is TGTGCCAGCAGTGAAGAGACAGTCGGTGAGACCCAGTACTTC. This sequence encodes CASSEETVGETQYF. The variable domain in full, with the rest retrieved from reference TRBV2 and TRBJ2-5, is EPEVTQTPSHQVTQMGQEVILRCVPISNHLYFYWYRQILGQKVEFLVSFYNNEISEKSEIFDDQFSVERPDGSNFTLKIRSTKLEDSAMYFCASSEETVGETQYFGPGTRLLVL.

The sample holds a few counts of this clonotype. This sequence joins TRBV29-1 and TRBJ2-1; D is perhaps TRBD2 (5 bases). The CDR3 covers 13 residues. Germline values: CDR1 SQVTM, CDR2 ANQGSEA. The ends were cut back, 6 bases at V and 8 bases at J, with 17 bases in the middle. The CDR3: CSVLRDTSDEQFF. DNA for the CDR3: TGCAGCGTCCTCCGGGATACCAGCGATGAGCAGTTCTTC.

The chain links TRBV28 to TRBJ1-5, with D possibly TRBD1 on 6 matching bases. The CDR3 sequence is 16 residues long. The V gene's germline CDR1 is MDHEN and CDR2 SYDVKM. The V end was cut by 5 bases, the J end by 5 bases, with 19 bases between. The CDR3 bases are TGTGCCAGCAGTCTAAACAACGGGGGCACCTATCAGCCCCAGCATTTT. It is translated as CASSLNNGGTYQPQHF.

V and J are TRBV5-1 and TRBJ1-5; D is undetermined. Germline V gene sequence: CDR1 SGHRS, CDR2 YFSETQ. The CDR3 contains 9 residues. Trimming removed 4 bases from V and 13 bases from J, with 6 bases in between. This CDR3 reads CASSPGQHF. CDR3 nucleotide sequence: TGCGCCAGCAGCCCCGGACAGCATTTT.

This clonotype was detected many times. The rearrangement links TRBV7-6 to TRBJ1-1; D not resolved. The V gene's germline CDR1 is SGHVS and CDR2 FNYEAQ. The CDR3 loop spans 14 amino acids. Deletions cut 1 base from V and 6 bases from J, with 12 bases between. The CDR3 region has the DNA TGTGCCAGCAGCTTAGACACCAAAGGCCCTGAAGCTTTCTTT. Protein product: CASSLDTKGPEAFF.

This chain connects TRBV19 to TRBJ2-6; the match to TRBD1 covers 9 bases. Germline CDR1 and CDR2: LNHDA and SQIVND (reference sequence). J was trimmed by 0 bases and V by 4 bases; bases with no gene match: 7. This CDR3 has 18 amino acids. The CDR3 region has the DNA TGTGCCAGTAGTAACAGGGGGCAGGAATACTCTGGGGCCAACGTCCTGACTTTC. Amino acids: CASSNRGQEYSGANVLTF.